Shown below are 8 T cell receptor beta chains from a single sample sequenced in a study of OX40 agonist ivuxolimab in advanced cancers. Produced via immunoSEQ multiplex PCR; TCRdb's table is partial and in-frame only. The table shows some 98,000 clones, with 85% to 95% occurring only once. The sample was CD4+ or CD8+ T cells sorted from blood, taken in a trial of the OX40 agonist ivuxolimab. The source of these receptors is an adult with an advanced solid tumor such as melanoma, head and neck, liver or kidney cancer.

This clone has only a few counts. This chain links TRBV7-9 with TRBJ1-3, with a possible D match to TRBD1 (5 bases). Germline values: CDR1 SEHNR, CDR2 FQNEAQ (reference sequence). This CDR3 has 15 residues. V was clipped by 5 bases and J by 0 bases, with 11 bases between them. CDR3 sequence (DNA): TGTGCCAGCAGCGACCCCGGGGGCTCTGGAAACACCATATATTTT. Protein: CASSDPGGSGNTIYF.

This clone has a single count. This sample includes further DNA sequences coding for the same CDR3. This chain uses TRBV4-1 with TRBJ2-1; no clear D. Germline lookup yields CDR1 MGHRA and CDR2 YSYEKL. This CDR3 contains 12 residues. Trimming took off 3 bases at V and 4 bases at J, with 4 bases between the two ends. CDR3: CASSHTYNEQFF. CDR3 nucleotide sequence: TGCGCCAGCAGCCACACATACAATGAGCAGTTCTTC.

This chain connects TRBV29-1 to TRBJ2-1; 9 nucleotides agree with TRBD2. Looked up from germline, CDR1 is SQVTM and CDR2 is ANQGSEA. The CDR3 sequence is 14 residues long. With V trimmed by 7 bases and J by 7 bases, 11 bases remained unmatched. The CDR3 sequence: CSAIAGVGENEQFF. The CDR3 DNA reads TGCAGCGCTATAGCGGGAGTTGGTGAAAATGAGCAGTTCTTC.

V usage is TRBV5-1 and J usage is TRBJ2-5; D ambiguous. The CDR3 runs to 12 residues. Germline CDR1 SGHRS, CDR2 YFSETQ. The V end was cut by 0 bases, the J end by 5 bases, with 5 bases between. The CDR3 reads CASSLVRETQYF. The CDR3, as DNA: TGCGCCAGCAGCTTGGTAAGGGAGACCCAGTACTTC. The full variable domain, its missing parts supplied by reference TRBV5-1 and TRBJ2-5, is KAGVTQTPRYLIKTRGQQVTLSCSPISGHRSVSWYQQTPGQGLQFLFEYFSETQRNKGNFPGRFSGRQFSNSRSEMNVSTLELGDSALYLCASSLVRETQYFGPGTRLLVL.

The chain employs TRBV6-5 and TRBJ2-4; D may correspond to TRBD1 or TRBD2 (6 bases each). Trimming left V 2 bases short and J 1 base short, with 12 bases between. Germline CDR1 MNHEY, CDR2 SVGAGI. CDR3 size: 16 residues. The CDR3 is CASSYTGARAKNIQYF. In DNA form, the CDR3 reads TGTGCCAGCAGTTACACGGGGGCGCGGGCCAAAAACATTCAGTACTTC.

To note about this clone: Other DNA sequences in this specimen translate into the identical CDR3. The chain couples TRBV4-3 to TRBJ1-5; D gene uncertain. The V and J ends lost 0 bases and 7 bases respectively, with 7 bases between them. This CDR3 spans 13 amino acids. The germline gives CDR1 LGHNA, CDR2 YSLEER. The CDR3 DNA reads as TGCGCCAGCAGCCAAGAACTTGGCCAGCCCCAGCATTTT. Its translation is CASSQELGQPQHF.

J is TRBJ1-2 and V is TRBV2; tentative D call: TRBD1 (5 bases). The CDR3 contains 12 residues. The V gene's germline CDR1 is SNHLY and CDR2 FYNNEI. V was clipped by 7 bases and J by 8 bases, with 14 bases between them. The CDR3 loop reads CASIEDWGGYTF. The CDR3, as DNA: TGTGCCAGCATAGAGGACTGGGGCGGCTACACCTTC. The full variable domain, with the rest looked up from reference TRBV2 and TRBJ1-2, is EPEVTQTPSHQVTQMGQEVILRCVPISNHLYFYWYRQILGQKVEFLVSFYNNEISEKSEIFDDQFSVERPDGSNFTLKIRSTKLEDSAMYFCASIEDWGGYTFGSGTRLTVV.

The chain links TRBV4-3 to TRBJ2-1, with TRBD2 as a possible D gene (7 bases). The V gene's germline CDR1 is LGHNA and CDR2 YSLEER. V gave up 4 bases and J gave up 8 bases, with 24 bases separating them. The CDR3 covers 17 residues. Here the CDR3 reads CASSRDQRGANPHEQFF. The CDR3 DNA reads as TGCGCCAGCAGCCGAGATCAACGGGGGGCCAACCCCCATGAGCAGTTCTTC.